The 7 T cell receptor beta chains in this list originate from one sample, sequenced in a study of CD8 T cells in Susac syndrome. The authors reverse transcribed about 0.5 to 1 ug RNA with random hexamers. TCRdb reanalysed the immunoSEQ multiplex PCR reads using MiXCR and keeps one entry per CDR3 protein. This table has some 180,000 distinct CDR3 sequences, around 94% appearing once. Sequencing was carried out using CD4+ T cells from PBMCs. The receptors originated from a human donor with Susac syndrome.

The chain couples TRBV5-4 to TRBJ2-7; TRBD2 aligns across 7 bases. The CDR3 is 15 residues long. J lost 1 base, V lost 0 bases, and 4 bases had no gene match. From germline, CDR1 is SGHNT and CDR2 YYREEE (reference sequence). CDR3: CASSLERGLSYEQYF. In nucleotides, the CDR3 is TGTGCCAGCAGCTTGGAACGGGGACTATCCTACGAGCAGTACTTC. The full variable domain, with the rest looked up from reference TRBV5-4 and TRBJ2-7, is ETGVTQSPTHLIKTRGQQVTLRCSSQSGHNTVSWYQQALGQGPQFIFQYYREEENGRGNFPPRFSGLQFPNYSSELNVNALELDDSALYLCASSLERGLSYEQYFGPGTRLTVT.

The chain combines TRBV11-2 with TRBJ1-2, with D tentatively TRBD1 (6 bases). The ends were cut back, 1 base at V and 4 bases at J, with 16 bases in the middle. The germline V gene encodes CDR1 SGHAT and CDR2 FQNNGV. CDR3 length: 16 residues. CDR3 residues: CASSLAHTGLGYGYTF. The CDR3 DNA follows: TGTGCCAGCAGCTTAGCGCATACAGGGTTAGGCTATGGCTACACCTTC.

The chain links TRBV7-9 to TRBJ1-1; D is perhaps TRBD1 (6 bases). V lost 2 bases to trimming and J lost 5 bases, with 9 bases between them. This CDR3 spans 13 amino acids. CDR1 and CDR2 from the germline V gene are SEHNR and FQNEAQ (reference sequence). This CDR3 is CASSLYQGTEAFF. CDR3 nucleotide sequence: TGTGCCAGCAGCTTATATCAGGGGACTGAAGCTTTCTTT.

This clonotype was seen a single time. This chain links TRBV5-4 with TRBJ2-1, with 8 nucleotides matching TRBD2. The CDR3 loop spans 17 amino acids. Looked up from germline, CDR1 is SGHNT and CDR2 is YYREEE (reference sequence). Trimming removed 4 bases from V and 8 bases from J; junction bases left unmatched: 17. CDR3 loop: CASSPSEAGARFDEQFF. As DNA, the CDR3 is TGTGCCAGCAGCCCCTCCGAAGCGGGAGCACGATTCGATGAGCAGTTCTTC.

This chain connects TRBV7-2 to TRBJ2-3; no clear D gene. There are 15 residues in the CDR3. Trimming removed 2 bases from V and 5 bases from J, with 14 bases in between. The germline CDR1 and CDR2 sequences are SGHTA and FQGNSA. CDR3 sequence: CASSLWSPSGDTQYF. The CDR3 DNA sequence: TGTGCCAGCAGCTTATGGAGCCCCTCCGGAGATACGCAGTATTTT.

CDR3 residues: CASRLTGAGGYTF. The CDR3 DNA is TGTGCCAGCAGACTAACAGGGGCGGGTGGCTACACCTTC. The gene calls are TRBV6-5 and TRBJ1-2, with 7 nucleotides matching TRBD1. The length of the CDR3 is 13 residues. V gave up 6 bases and J gave up 7 bases; unmatched junction bases: 8. CDR1 is MNHEY, CDR2 SVGAGI, per germline.

The chain has TRBV12-3 or TRBV12-4 and TRBJ2-1, with TRBD2 identical over 10 bases. The J segment lost 4 bases and the V segment lost 2 bases, leaving 8 bases of the junction unmatched. This CDR3 comprises 17 residues. CDR3 residues: CASSLLIRSGGYNEQFF. Here the CDR3 DNA reads TGTGCCAGCAGTTTATTGATTCGTAGCGGGGGGTACAATGAGCAGTTCTTC.